This paragraph covers one TCR beta chain sequence. Its antigen is still unknown. This sample is drawn from a study of CD8 T cells in ankylosing spondylitis. Findings of the study overall: It was reported that disease-linked clones were significantly enriched in matched ankylosing spondylitis synovial fluid. Researchers report that disease-linked clones proved CD8+ and relatively rare in peripheral blood. Characteristic, it appeared, of ankylosing spondylitis blood was a TCR beta motif of eight or nine highly homologous variants.

TCRdb itself ran the 5' RACE reads through MiXCR, one entry per CDR3 protein. The table has 400,000 to 450,000 distinct CDR3 sequences, roughly 15% seen once. Germline trimming cut 5 bases from V and 7 bases from J; bases unmatched to any gene: 11. The length of the CDR3 is 16 residues. The V gene's germline CDR1 is SEHNR and CDR2 FQNEAQ (reference sequence). The clonotype originates from a male donor with ankylosing spondylitis. V usage is TRBV7-9 and J usage is TRBJ1-2; TRBD1 agrees at 12 bases. Sequenced sample: blood, either unsorted or a sorted T cell fraction (not recorded which). CDR3 region: CASSTARDRGLGGYTF. For the CDR3, the DNA is TGTGCCAGCAGCACAGCCCGGGACAGGGGGCTTGGTGGCTACACCTTC.